This T cell receptor beta chain was retrieved from a study of long-term antiretroviral therapy in people with HIV. The CDR3 totals 15 residues. Losses at the gene ends were 6 bases for V and 2 bases for J; bases not matched to a gene: 8. The germline V gene has CDR1 SNHLY and CDR2 FYNNEI. Sequencing relied on immunoSEQ assay v3.0, run at survey level. Produced via immunoSEQ multiplex PCR; TCRdb's table is partial and in-frame only. This table holds 25,000 to 35,000 clones, roughly 85% found once. All donors provided no fewer than one pre-ART and no fewer than two post-ART PBMC samples. All participants with HIV were treated in the United States.

The TCR sequence derives from a young man with HIV. The sequencing here drew on unsorted PBMCs, taken 0.8 years before starting antiretroviral therapy. This chain uses TRBV2 with TRBJ2-3; the match to TRBD1 covers 7 bases. The CDR3 sequence is CASSLDRANTDTQYF. CDR3 bases: TGTGCCAGCAGCCTAGACAGGGCCAACACAGATACGCAGTATTTT.